Listed here are 20 T cell receptor beta chains from one sample, sequenced in a study of blood T cell repertoires in COVID-19. The protocol was immunoSEQ multiplex PCR, while the TCRdb copy is restricted to in-frame clones and leaves out a portion. The sample includes about 200,000 clones, about 76% of them seen just once. The sample consisted of PBMCs or T cells enriched from blood (not recorded which). The receptors stem from a woman aged 45-60 years with acute COVID-19.

This clone was counted a single time. V gene TRBV24-1 combines with J gene TRBJ1-2; D remains unclear. Germline CDR1 and CDR2: KGHDR and SFDVKD. The CDR3 loop spans 14 amino acids. V lost 3 bases and J 2 bases, leaving 9 bases between the germline ends. The CDR3 spells CATSDTDQNYGYTF. The CDR3 bases are TGTGCCACCAGTGATACTGATCAAAACTATGGCTACACCTTC.

The genes are TRBV7-2 and TRBJ1-1; possible D gene TRBD1, 6 bases. The CDR3 runs to 14 residues. Deletions cut 8 bases from V and 3 bases from J, with 16 bases between. Germline loops: CDR1 SGHTA, CDR2 FQGNSA. CDR3 nucleotide sequence: TGTGCCAGCTCAGTAGATGCAGGGGACACTGAAGCTTTCTTT. Its protein product is CASSVDAGDTEAFF.

V is TRBV28 and J is TRBJ1-2; TRBD1 matches 7 bases. The CDR3 runs to 12 residues. V trimming: 5 bases; J trimming: 8 bases; junction bases outside the gene matches: 5. Germline loops: CDR1 MDHEN, CDR2 SYDVKM. The CDR3 nucleotides read TGTGCCAGCAGTGTACAGGGACAGGGCTACACCTTC. This translates into CASSVQGQGYTF.

The chain recombines TRBV18 with TRBJ1-4; unclear D gene. The V gene's germline CDR1 is KGHSH and CDR2 LQKENI. This CDR3 is built from 14 residues. Between the trimmed V and J ends, which lost 3 bases and 8 bases, there was a span of 13 bases. Here the CDR3 DNA reads TGTGCCAGCTCACCGGGAGGGAGTATAGAAAAACTGTTTTTT. Its translation is CASSPGGSIEKLFF.

The CDR3 DNA follows: TGTGCCAGTAGATCCTTAGACAGGCATGGCTACACCTTC. Amino acid sequence: CASRSLDRHGYTF. The rearrangement joins TRBV19 to TRBJ1-2; possible D gene TRBD1, 6 bases. V lost 6 bases and J 6 bases, leaving 14 bases between the germline ends. The germline V gene has CDR1 LNHDA and CDR2 SQIVND (reference sequence). This CDR3 contains 13 residues.

The rearrangement joins TRBV10-3 to TRBJ2-2; a weak D match, TRBD2 (6 bases). Per germline, CDR1 ENHRY and CDR2 SYGVKD. The CDR3 is 14 amino acids. The V end lost 3 bases, the J end lost 8 bases, and 13 bases lay between the germline ends. CDR3 coding DNA: TGTGCCATCAGTGATGAAGGGACTTCGGGGGAGCTGTTTTTT. This translates into CAISDEGTSGELFF.

The V call is TRBV12-3 or TRBV12-4, the J call TRBJ1-1; unclear D gene. CDR3 length equals 12 residues. V was cut by 2 bases and J by 4 bases, with 5 bases left in between. The CDR3 region has the DNA TGTGCCAGCAGTTTACGAGGCACTGAAGCTTTCTTT. Amino acids: CASSLRGTEAFF.

The CDR3 bases are TGTGCCAGCAGTGAAGCTGGGACAGGAGCTTCACCCCTCCACTTT. It encodes CASSEAGTGASPLHF. The chain couples TRBV6-1 to TRBJ1-6; TRBD1 matches 8 bases. This CDR3 region has 15 residues. CDR1 and CDR2 from the germline V gene are MNHNS and SASEGT. V was clipped by 0 bases and J by 9 bases; unmatched bases: 4.

This clone was counted a single time. The chain joins TRBV19 to TRBJ2-2, with D perhaps matching TRBD2 (6 bases). Germline-derived CDR1 and CDR2 are LNHDA and SQIVND (reference sequence). Trimming took off 4 bases at V and 5 bases at J, with 11 bases between the two ends. This CDR3 has 14 amino acids. The CDR3 region has the DNA TGTGCCAGTAGTAGGGGGGACGTTACCGGGGAGCTGTTTTTT. It specifies CASSRGDVTGELFF.

Details on this clone: Germline and junction disagree at one end, which may indicate a read error. The CDR3 here is CASSIGGVKTQYF. The CDR3 DNA follows: TGTGCTAGCAGCATAGGCGGGGTGAAGACCCAGTACTTC. The chain links TRBV7-7 to TRBJ2-5; tentatively, D is TRBD2 (6 bases). The V gene's germline CDR1 is SSHAT and CDR2 FNYEAQ (reference sequence). This CDR3 is 13 amino acids long.

The rearrangement links TRBV7-2 to TRBJ2-3; TRBD2 matches at 9 bases. The CDR3 totals 18 residues. Germline CDR1 reads SGHTA; CDR2 reads FQGNSA. Trimming took 5 bases from V and 0 from J; bases not matched to a gene: 12. CDR3 in DNA: TGTGCCAGCAGCCCCCGCCTAGCGGGGCCGACTAGCACAGATACGCAGTATTTT. Protein product: CASSPRLAGPTSTDTQYF.

This chain uses TRBV10-3 with TRBJ2-3, with 14 nucleotides matching TRBD2. Trimming took 5 bases from V and 2 from J; bases not matched to a gene: 3. Germline V gene sequence: CDR1 ENHRY, CDR2 SYGVKD. The CDR3 extends over 16 amino acids. The CDR3 is CAISLGLAGVTDTQYF. The CDR3 nucleotides read TGTGCCATCAGTTTGGGACTAGCGGGGGTCACAGATACGCAGTATTTT.

This chain links TRBV5-1 with TRBJ1-1; D might be TRBD1 (6 bases). V lost 2 bases to trimming and J lost 0 bases, with 11 bases between them. The CDR3 runs to 15 residues. Per germline, CDR1 SGHRS and CDR2 YFSETQ. The CDR3 DNA follows: TGCGCCAGCAGCTTAGCTACAGGGTTGAACACTGAAGCTTTCTTT. Protein product: CASSLATGLNTEAFF.

This clone came up once. The chain couples TRBV18 to TRBJ1-1; D is uncertain. The CDR3 covers 16 residues. Trimming removed 3 bases from V and 0 bases from J, with 14 bases in between. Germline values: CDR1 KGHSH, CDR2 LQKENI. CDR3 in DNA: TGTGCCAGCTCACCTCCCGAGGTGGCCATGAACACTGAAGCTTTCTTT. It is translated as CASSPPEVAMNTEAFF.

This sequence joins TRBV29-1 and TRBJ1-2, with 10 bases aligning to TRBD1. The CDR3 runs to 18 residues. Germline CDR1 is SQVTM and CDR2 is ANQGSEA. After removal of 3 bases from V and 2 bases from J, the junction contained 15 bases not matched to a gene. The chain's CDR3 is CSVEPSDRGLYKNYGYTF. The CDR3 DNA is TGCAGCGTTGAGCCTTCTGACAGGGGGCTCTATAAAAACTATGGCTACACCTTC. Filled out from reference TRBV29-1 and TRBJ1-2, the complete variable domain reads SAVISQKPSRDICQRGTSLTIQCQVDSQVTMMFWYRQQPGQSLTLIATANQGSEATYESGFVIDKFPISRPNLTFSTLTVSNMSPEDSSIYLCSVEPSDRGLYKNYGYTFGSGTRLTVV.

The chain has TRBV21-1 and TRBJ2-2; the table's D gene call, TRBD1, was not cross checked with the DNA. TRBV21-1 is a pseudogene segment. CDR3 length: 16 amino acids. The chain's CDR3 is CASSKGPTGLGGELFF. Here the CDR3 DNA reads TGTGCCAGCAGCAAAGGGCCGACAGGGTTAGGCGGGGAGCTGTTTTTT.

V is TRBV18 and J is TRBJ1-1; D not resolved. The CDR3 consists of 13 residues. Germline V lookup: CDR1 KGHSH, CDR2 LQKENI. Between the trimmed V and J ends, which lost 4 bases and 5 bases, there was a span of 11 bases. The CDR3: CASSLEGPTEAFF. CDR3 nucleotides: TGTGCCAGCTCACTCGAGGGTCCAACTGAAGCTTTCTTT. Full variable domain (rest looked up from reference TRBV18 and TRBJ1-1): NAGVMQNPRHLVRRRGQEARLRCSPMKGHSHVYWYRQLPEEGLKFMVYLQKENIIDESGMPKERFSAEFPKEGPSILRIQQVVRGDSAAYFCASSLEGPTEAFFGQGTRLTVV.

The rearrangement uses TRBV12-3 or TRBV12-4 and TRBJ2-1; 9 bases are shared with TRBD1. The CDR3 spans 12 residues. Trimming took 6 bases from V and 15 from J; bases not matched to a gene: 9. The CDR3 sequence is CASSPGQGVAFF. Here the CDR3 DNA reads TGTGCCAGCAGCCCGGGACAGGGCGTAGCGTTCTTC.

This chain joins TRBV7-2 and TRBJ2-1; D is possibly TRBD2 (6 bases). Trimming took off 1 base at V and 4 bases at J, with 11 bases between the two ends. Germline CDR1 reads SGHTA; CDR2 reads FQGNSA. The CDR3 length is 15 residues. The chain's CDR3 is CASSLGLGVYNEQFF. For the CDR3, the DNA is TGTGCCAGCAGCTTAGGACTAGGCGTTTACAATGAGCAGTTCTTC.

The V call is TRBV18, the J call TRBJ1-5, with D unresolved. Trimming cost V 3 bases and J 3 bases, with 9 bases left between them. This CDR3 spans 14 amino acids. The germline gives CDR1 KGHSH, CDR2 LQKENI. CDR3 nucleotide sequence: TGTGCCAGCTCACCCAACAGTCACAATCAGCCCCAGCATTTT. This encodes CASSPNSHNQPQHF.